This T cell receptor (beta chain) was identified during a study of Ad26.COV2.S vaccination and SARS-CoV-2 variants. The repertoire was sequenced with immunoSEQ multiplex PCR; TCRdb's copy has only in-frame clones and lacks some. This sample has roughly 700,000 clones, with 89% found just once. This CDR3 region has 14 residues. V dropped 0 bases and J dropped 8 bases, with 11 bases sitting between them. Germline V gene lookup returns CDR1 SGHAT and CDR2 FQNNGV. Treatment meaning: around 19 received Ad26.COV2.S at low or high dose, single or two shots; 5 received placebo; per-sample allocation not given. Vaccine and placebo recipients were sampled on day 63 after the first injection.

The specimen comprised peripheral blood, sampled in a trial of Ad26.COV2.S vaccine versus placebo. The origin of this receptor is a person aged 18-60 years who received the Ad26.COV2.S COVID-19 vaccine or a placebo. The genes are TRBV11-2 and TRBJ2-1, with D uncertain. The CDR3 nucleotides are TGTGCCAGCAGCTTAGATAGTATCCTTTATGAGCAGTTCTTC. Protein: CASSLDSILYEQFF.